Listed below are T cell receptor beta chains from one sample, sequenced in a study of CD4+ T cells in melanoma. Sequencing was performed with immunoSEQ multiplex PCR; in TCRdb, only in-frame clones are kept and a portion is missing. The table lists approximately 10,000 clones, approximately 67% of them singletons. The sample taken for sequencing was cells from a culture (not recorded whether cultured in vitro). All receptors come from a human donor with melanoma. CDR3s include the opening cysteine and the closing phenylalanine or tryptophan. Each record gives: clone size, V gene, J gene, D gene, CDR3 DNA, CDR3 protein. The D gene is left open where the match is weak. The size of a clone is reported for some rows only, either as once, few or many, or as a class for expanded clones.

>-|TRBV5-1|TRBJ2-2|-
TGCGCCAGCGCCGGGGCAACGAACACCGGGGAGCTGTTTTTT
CASAGATNTGELFF
>-|TRBV2|TRBJ2-3|TRBD1
TGTGCCAGAACAGTCGGGACAGGGGATCGATATACGCAGTATTTT
CARTVGTGDRYTQYF
>-|TRBV13|TRBJ2-3|TRBD2
TGTGCCAGCAGCTTAGGCCGAAGCGGGGGTGCAGATACGCAGTATTTT
CASSLGRSGGADTQYF
>-|TRBV29-1|TRBJ2-3|-
TGCAGCGTTGATAGGAGAGGAGCAGATACGCAGTATTTT
CSVDRRGADTQYF
>-|TRBV5-8|TRBJ2-7|TRBD1
TGTGCCAGCAGACTAACAGGGGGCGGGCAGTACTTC
CASRLTGGGQYF
>-|TRBV5-1|TRBJ2-3|-
TGCGCCAGCAGCTTGGGTGCTAGAGGCACAGATACGCAGTATTTT
CASSLGARGTDTQYF
>few|TRBV15|TRBJ1-5|-
TGTGCCACCAGAAGTGGAGTGGGCAATCAGCCCCAGCATTTT
CATRSGVGNQPQHF
>-|TRBV7-9|TRBJ2-2|-
TGTGCCAGCAGCCCCCCTTACCGGACCTCCCGAGGGGAGCTGTTTTTT
CASSPPYRTSRGELFF
>-|TRBV7-9|TRBJ2-7|TRBD2
TGTGCCAGCACCCCCGGGAGTAGCGGGTCCTACGAGCAGTACTTC
CASTPGSSGSYEQYF
>-|TRBV2|TRBJ2-2|-
TGTGCCAGCAGGATAAGGAGTGGCACCGGGGAGCTGTTTTTT
CASRIRSGTGELFF
>-|TRBV29-1|TRBJ2-2|-
TGCAGCGTTGATGGGCCAACCCGGGCCGGGGAGCTGTTTTTT
CSVDGPTRAGELFF
>-|TRBV5-1|TRBJ2-7|-
TGCGCCAGCAGCTTGGAGCGACCCACCCACGAGCAGTACTTC
CASSLERPTHEQYF
>-|TRBV5-1|TRBJ2-5|TRBD1
TGCGCCAGCAGCTGGACAGGGCAAGAGACCCAGTACTTC
CASSWTGQETQYF
>-|TRBV10-3|TRBJ1-3|-
TGTGCCATCAGCCGACCTGGAAACACCATATATTTT
CAISRPGNTIYF
>-|TRBV7-7|TRBJ2-5|TRBD2
TGTGCTAGCAGCCCCGGGTTAGCGGGGGCGCAAGAGACCCAGTACTTC
CASSPGLAGAQETQYF
>-|TRBV18|TRBJ1-5|TRBD1
TGTGCCAGCTCACCGACAGGGCCCGATTATAGCAATCAGCCCCAGCATTTT
CASSPTGPDYSNQPQHF
>few|TRBV5-4|TRBJ1-3|-
TGTGCCAGCAGCAGCAGGACAGAAAGCTCTGGAAACACCATATATTTT
CASSSRTESSGNTIYF
>-|TRBV4-1|TRBJ1-4|-
TGCGCCAGCAGCCAACGGGAAAAACTGTTTTTT
CASSQREKLFF
>-|TRBV5-1|TRBJ1-3|-
TGCGCCAGCAGCTTCGATCCAGGGCCTGGAAACACCATATATTTT
CASSFDPGPGNTIYF
>once|TRBV7-3|TRBJ1-1|-
TGTGCCAGCAGCACAGGGCTGAACACTGAAGCTTTCTTT
CASSTGLNTEAFF
>-|TRBV6-5|TRBJ1-1|TRBD1
TGTGCCAGCAGACCTCCGGGACAGGGGGGCACTGAAGCTTTCTTT
CASRPPGQGGTEAFF
>-|TRBV4-2|TRBJ1-4|-
TGTGCCAGCAGCCAAGAAAGAGGGAGTGGGGATGAAAAACTGTTTTTT
CASSQERGSGDEKLFF
>-|TRBV9|TRBJ2-1|TRBD2
TGTGCCAGCAGCGTAGATATGCGGGGGGAGCAGTTCTTC
CASSVDMRGEQFF
>-|TRBV27|TRBJ2-2|TRBD1
TGTGCCAGCAGTTTGGTCGGGACAGCGAACACCGGGGAGCTGTTTTTT
CASSLVGTANTGELFF
>-|TRBV19|TRBJ1-5|TRBD1
TGTGCCAGTAGTCCAGGGGGACAACGGGGAGGTCAGCCCCAGCATTTT
CASSPGGQRGGQPQHF
>few|TRBV6-6|TRBJ2-1|-
TGTGCCAGCAGTAAACTAGCAGACAATGAGCAGTTCTTC
CASSKLADNEQFF
>-|TRBV6-6|TRBJ2-7|-
TGTGCCAGCAGACGGGACCGGGACCTCTCCTACGAGCAGTACTTC
CASRRDRDLSYEQYF
>-|TRBV5-1|TRBJ2-3|TRBD1
TGCGCCAGCAGCCTTGGGACAGGGGGCACAGATACGCAGTATTTT
CASSLGTGGTDTQYF
>-|TRBV7-2|TRBJ1-6|-
TGTGCCAGCAGCTTAGCAGGGATGGGGAATTCACCCCTCCACTTT
CASSLAGMGNSPLHF
>once|TRBV2|TRBJ2-1|-
TGTGCCAGCAGCGCTTCGGCGGAGGGAGAGCAGTTCTTC
CASSASAEGEQFF
>-|TRBV6-5|TRBJ1-2|TRBD1
TGTGCCAGCAGGCAACGGGACAGTAACTATGGCTACACCTTC
CASRQRDSNYGYTF